The 9 T cell receptor beta chains reported below all come from one sample, sequenced in a study of beta chain features in type 1 diabetes. Expressed TCRB transcripts were sequenced, since all the RNA that had been isolated was reverse transcribed. Data came from immunoSEQ multiplex PCR; TCRdb stores just in-frame clones and leaves some out. The data contain over 350,000 clones, about 15% of them singletons. Material: naive CD4+ T cells from blood. These receptors were collected from a woman between 18 and 29 years old in good health.

The V and J genes are TRBV18 and TRBJ1-1, with D unresolved. V was clipped by 4 bases and J by 10 bases, with 7 bases between them. CDR3 length: 10 amino acids. The germline V gene has CDR1 KGHSH and CDR2 LQKENI. The CDR3 DNA sequence: TGTGCCAGCTCACATGTCGTAGCTTTCTTT. It yields the protein CASSHVVAFF.

The genes are TRBV29-1 and TRBJ1-1, with TRBD1 matching 8 bases. The CDR3 is 15 residues long. V shed 2 bases and J 1 base; nucleotides not matched to a gene: 6. In germline, CDR1 is SQVTM, CDR2 ANQGSEA. The CDR3 sequence is CSVESWTGRNTEAFF. CDR3 bases: TGCAGCGTTGAATCCTGGACAGGGAGGAACACTGAAGCTTTCTTT.

The chain couples TRBV29-1 to TRBJ2-2; TRBD1 matches at 7 bases. V lost 7 bases to trimming and J lost 4 bases; unmatched junction nucleotides: 9. Per the germline V gene, CDR1 is SQVTM and CDR2 is ANQGSEA. There are 14 residues in the CDR3. In DNA, the CDR3 is TGCAGCGCCCTGACAGGGAAGGTCACCGGGGAGCTGTTTTTT. Encoded protein: CSALTGKVTGELFF.

This chain uses TRBV28 with TRBJ2-1, with TRBD2 identical over 12 bases. V lost 7 bases and J lost 6; bases outside the gene matches: 4. Looked up from germline, CDR1 is MDHEN and CDR2 is SYDVKM. CDR3 length: 14 residues. This CDR3 is CASMTSGSVNEQFF. The CDR3 coding sequence is TGTGCCAGCATGACTAGCGGGAGCGTCAATGAGCAGTTCTTC.

This clone was counted a few times. The genes are TRBV11-2 and TRBJ2-2; D ambiguous. Trimming removed 6 bases at V and 1 base at J, with 3 bases between. The germline V gene encodes CDR1 SGHAT and CDR2 FQNNGV. The CDR3 has 12 residues. The CDR3 reads CASRLNTGELFF. The CDR3, as DNA: TGTGCCAGCAGACTGAACACCGGGGAGCTGTTTTTT.

This clone was seen a handful of times. The J gene is TRBJ2-3, the V gene TRBV29-1; no clear D. The CDR3 has 15 amino acids. Germline CDR1 and CDR2: SQVTM and ANQGSEA. The V end lost 4 bases, the J end lost 0 bases, and 14 bases lay between the germline ends. CDR3: CSVGASLLSTDTQYF. The CDR3 coding sequence is TGCAGCGTTGGGGCATCCCTCTTAAGCACAGATACGCAGTATTTT.

CDR3 bases: TGTGCCAGCAGGGGCACGGGACAGAGTGGAAATGAGCAGTTCTTC. This sequence encodes CASRGTGQSGNEQFF. The V gene is TRBV9, the J gene TRBJ2-1, with 7 bases fitting TRBD1. The CDR3 extends over 15 amino acids. In germline, CDR1 is SGDLS, CDR2 YYNGEE. The ends lost 5 bases at V and 7 bases at J; junction bases unmatched: 12.

The V gene is TRBV6-1, the J gene TRBJ2-6; no definite D call. CDR1 is MNHNS, CDR2 SASEGT, per germline. V was cut by 6 bases and J by 2 bases, with 11 bases left in between. The CDR3 extends over 15 amino acids. CDR3 nucleotides: TGTGCCAGCAGCCCCTTAGATACTGGGGCCAACGTCCTGACTTTC. Its translation is CASSPLDTGANVLTF.

In its sample, this clone was seen a few times. V is TRBV5-4 and J is TRBJ2-1; D is perhaps TRBD2 (5 bases). The V end was cut by 5 bases, the J end by 7 bases, with 19 bases between. The CDR3 length is 15 residues. In germline, CDR1 is SGHNT, CDR2 YYREEE (reference sequence). The CDR3 region is CASSRGGSSKNEQFF. The CDR3, as DNA: TGTGCCAGCAGTAGAGGCGGGTCCTCCAAAAATGAGCAGTTCTTC. Variable domain in full (rest from reference TRBV5-4 and TRBJ2-1): ETGVTQSPTHLIKTRGQQVTLRCSSQSGHNTVSWYQQALGQGPQFIFQYYREEENGRGNFPPRFSGLQFPNYSSELNVNALELDDSALYLCASSRGGSSKNEQFFGPGTRLTVL.